Below are 30 T cell receptor beta chains sequenced from a single sample in a study of shared clonotypes between healthy human individuals (dated by TCRdb to 2020 to 2021). Library construction relied on the immunoSEQ multiplex PCR assay. TCRdb obtained this table from immuneACCESS and retained in-frame rearrangements with V and J assigned. These tables miss some clones; where compared with another copy, unresolved V genes account for less than half of the shortfall, and the remainder is unexplained. Counted in this sample were about 1.5 million clones; around 98% of them appeared once. The ten largest clones capture approximately 0.45% of the sample. The sequencing sample was made of naive CD4+ T cells sorted from blood. The cell subset or site label on this specimen signifies: CD45RA+ positively selected. These receptors were obtained from a man aged 25 to 40 in good health.

The J gene is TRBJ2-1, the V gene TRBV27, with 12 positions matching TRBD2. The CDR3 loop spans 17 amino acids. After removal of 2 bases from V and 2 bases from J, the junction contained 4 bases not matched to a gene. In germline, CDR1 is MNHEY, CDR2 SMNVEV (reference sequence). The CDR3 protein is CASSLTRTSGTYNEQFF. The CDR3 DNA is TGTGCCAGCAGTTTAACCCGGACTAGCGGGACCTACAATGAGCAGTTCTTC.

The chain has TRBV5-1 and TRBJ2-1, with 7 positions matching TRBD1. Germline CDR1 is SGHRS and CDR2 is YFSETQ. The CDR3 sequence is 15 residues long. V was pared by 4 bases and J by 5 bases, with 9 bases of the junction left unmatched. CDR3 region: CASSLLTGFDNEQFF. The CDR3 DNA is TGCGCCAGCAGCCTTTTGACAGGGTTCGACAATGAGCAGTTCTTC.

The chain carries TRBV6-1 and TRBJ1-2; TRBD1 agrees at 7 bases. Per germline, CDR1 MNHNS and CDR2 SASEGT. V shed 2 bases, J shed 4 bases, and the junction held 7 bases outside the gene matches. This CDR3 is built from 15 residues. For the CDR3, the DNA is TGTGCCAGCAGTGAATCGACGGGACAGACCTATGGCTACACCTTC. It translates to CASSESTGQTYGYTF.

The chain combines TRBV6-5 with TRBJ2-5; D unresolved. The germline CDR1 and CDR2 sequences are MNHEY and SVGAGI. Trimming shortened V by 6 bases and J by 5 bases, and 13 bases separated the two germline ends. The length of the CDR3 is 13 residues. CDR3 residues: CASRETLEETQYF. CDR3 coding DNA: TGTGCCAGCAGAGAGACACTCGAGGAGACCCAGTACTTC.

The chain has TRBV18 and TRBJ1-5; D perhaps matches TRBD1 (6 bases). This CDR3 is 13 amino acids long. CDR1 and CDR2 (germline): KGHSH, LQKENI. V lost 6 bases, J lost 4 bases, and 10 bases lay in between. The CDR3 loop reads CASSGQTNQPQHF. The CDR3 bases are TGTGCCAGCTCTGGACAGACTAATCAGCCCCAGCATTTT.

The V gene is TRBV18, the J gene TRBJ2-7; 14 bases match TRBD2. There are 18 residues in the CDR3. Germline V lookup: CDR1 KGHSH, CDR2 LQKENI. J lost 0 bases, V lost 3 bases, and 7 bases had no gene match. The CDR3 sequence is CASSPLGGTSGSSYEQYF. DNA of the CDR3: TGTGCCAGCTCACCGCTTGGAGGGACTAGCGGGAGCTCCTACGAGCAGTACTTC.

This chain connects TRBV7-9 to TRBJ2-5; a weak D match, TRBD2 (5 bases). The CDR3 is 16 residues long. The V gene's germline CDR1 is SEHNR and CDR2 FQNEAQ (reference sequence). The V and J ends lost 2 bases and 5 bases respectively, with 18 bases between them. In DNA, the CDR3 is TGTGCCAGCAGCTTAAGAGGGTCCCAGGTTGGGGAGACCCAGTACTTC. Amino acids: CASSLRGSQVGETQYF. Drawing the rest from reference TRBV7-9 and TRBJ2-5, the complete variable domain is DTGVSQNPRHKITKRGQNVTFRCDPISEHNRLYWYRQTLGQGPEFLTYFQNEAQLEKSRLLSDRFSAERPKGSFSTLEIQRTEQGDSAMYLCASSLRGSQVGETQYFGPGTRLLVL.

For this clone: In the same sample, other DNA sequences code for this CDR3. The CDR3 bases are TGCGCCAGCTCCTCGGGCCAAGAGACCCAGTACTTC. Its protein is CASSSGQETQYF. The chain recombines TRBV5-1 with TRBJ2-5; D is undetermined. The germline gives CDR1 SGHRS, CDR2 YFSETQ. The CDR3 loop spans 12 amino acids. V shed 7 bases and J shed 1 base, with 8 bases lying between them.

This rearrangement joins TRBV11-3 to TRBJ2-1; D is possibly TRBD1 (6 bases). The CDR3 contains 16 residues. Germline V gene data show CDR1 as SGHNT and CDR2 as YENEEA. V lost 4 bases and J 4 bases, leaving 17 bases between the germline ends. In DNA form, the CDR3 reads TGTGCCAGCAGCTCCCAGGAACAGGGTAGATACAATGAGCAGTTCTTC. Translation: CASSSQEQGRYNEQFF.

The CDR3 nucleotides read TGTGCCAGCAGCTTAGTAGGCGACAGGGGGCCTTATGAAAAACTGTTTTTT. It yields the protein CASSLVGDRGPYEKLFF. The J gene is TRBJ1-4, the V gene TRBV11-2; 10 bases map to TRBD1. The V gene end was trimmed by 1 base and the J gene end by 6 bases; junction bases not matched to a gene: 8. The CDR3 runs to 17 residues. The germline CDR1 and CDR2 sequences are SGHAT and FQNNGV.

V usage is TRBV19 and J usage is TRBJ2-7; 7 nucleotides line up with TRBD2. The CDR3 covers 15 residues. The germline CDR1 and CDR2 sequences are LNHDA and SQIVND (reference sequence). J gave up 4 bases and V 4 bases, and 10 bases lay outside the gene matches. This CDR3 reads CASSSPRGSAYEQYF. The CDR3 nucleotides are TGTGCCAGTAGTAGCCCTCGCGGGAGCGCATACGAGCAGTACTTC.

The gene calls are TRBV10-3 and TRBJ1-1; 9 nucleotides agree with TRBD1. V gave up 6 bases and J gave up 4 bases; unmatched junction bases: 6. Germline V gene data show CDR1 as ENHRY and CDR2 as SYGVKD. There are 14 residues in the CDR3. CDR3 sequence reads: CAISRTGEATEAFF. Written as DNA, the CDR3 is TGTGCCATCAGCAGGACAGGGGAGGCCACTGAAGCTTTCTTT.

The chain couples TRBV6-5 to TRBJ2-2; D is ambiguous. CDR3 length: 14 amino acids. Trimming shortened V by 8 bases and J by 0 bases, and 10 bases separated the two germline ends. Germline V gene lookup returns CDR1 MNHEY and CDR2 SVGAGI. The CDR3 reads CASRYIANTGELFF. For the CDR3, the DNA is TGTGCCAGCCGGTACATCGCGAACACCGGGGAGCTGTTTTTT.

The V gene is TRBV5-4, the J gene TRBJ1-1; D uncertain. The CDR3 is 12 amino acids. The V end lost 2 bases, the J end lost 4 bases, and 6 bases lay between the germline ends. The germline CDR1 and CDR2 sequences are SGHNT and YYREEE (reference sequence). CDR3 sequence: CASSFSSTEAFF. Here the CDR3 DNA reads TGTGCCAGCAGCTTTAGTTCCACTGAAGCTTTCTTT.

In the case of this clone: Other nucleotide sequences from this sample produce the same CDR3. The CDR3 DNA follows: TGTGCCAGCAGTGAAAGAGAGAATCAGCCCCAGCATTTT. Residues: CASSERENQPQHF. The rearrangement uses TRBV2 and TRBJ1-5; no reliable D call. This CDR3 has 13 residues. V dropped 2 bases and J dropped 4 bases, with 6 bases sitting between them. CDR1 SNHLY and CDR2 FYNNEI come from the germline V gene.

The rearrangement joins TRBV11-2 to TRBJ2-1; tentatively, D is TRBD2 (6 bases). From germline, CDR1 is SGHAT and CDR2 FQNNGV. V lost 6 bases to trimming and J lost 3 bases, with 15 bases between them. The CDR3 sequence is 15 residues long. The CDR3 reads CASSPSSGSYNEQFF. The CDR3 bases are TGTGCCAGCAGTCCGAGCTCCGGGAGCTACAATGAGCAGTTCTTC.

The chain employs TRBV6-1 and TRBJ2-3; 8 nucleotides agree with TRBD2. Trimming cost V 4 bases and J 4 bases; bases outside gene matches: 13. This CDR3 spans 17 amino acids. Germline values: CDR1 MNHNS, CDR2 SASEGT. The CDR3 DNA follows: TGTGCCAGCAGTGTCTTAGTAGCTAGCGGGTCTCCAGATACGCAGTATTTT. Its protein product is CASSVLVASGSPDTQYF.

The chain recombines TRBV6-5 with TRBJ1-5, with TRBD1 matching over 8 bases. The CDR3 spans 13 residues. V trimming: 6 bases; J trimming: 5 bases; junction bases outside the gene matches: 3. CDR1 and CDR2 from the germline V gene are MNHEY and SVGAGI. The CDR3 region has the DNA TGTGCCAGCAGGTCCAGGGGGCATCAGCCCCAGCATTTT. Its translation is CASRSRGHQPQHF.

The chain combines TRBV19 with TRBJ2-5, with TRBD2 matching 15 bases. This CDR3 is 16 amino acids long. With V trimmed by 4 bases and J by 5 bases, 5 bases remained unmatched. CDR1 and CDR2 from the germline V gene are LNHDA and SQIVND (reference sequence). CDR3 amino acids: CASSRGLAGGGETQYF. The CDR3 DNA is TGTGCCAGTAGTAGGGGACTAGCGGGAGGAGGGGAGACCCAGTACTTC.

The V call is TRBV5-1, the J call TRBJ1-1, with D maybe TRBD1 (6 bases). The CDR3 has 14 residues. Germline assignment: CDR1 SGHRS and CDR2 YFSETQ. V lost 5 bases and J 1 base, leaving 12 bases between the germline ends. The CDR3 coding sequence is TGCGCCAGCAGACAATGGACAGAGAACACTGAAGCTTTCTTT. This codes for CASRQWTENTEAFF.

The DNA of the CDR3 is TGTGCCAGCACCACTCGGGGTACAAGTTCTAATGAGCAGTTCTTC. Residues: CASTTRGTSSNEQFF. V is TRBV28 and J is TRBJ2-1, with D possibly being TRBD2 (5 bases). V was shortened by 7 bases and J by 7 bases, with 20 bases between the two germline ends. CDR3 length equals 15 residues. CDR1 is MDHEN, CDR2 SYDVKM, per germline.

This rearrangement joins TRBV11-2 to TRBJ2-3, with 8 bases aligning to TRBD2. This CDR3 has 15 amino acids. Germline CDR1 SGHAT, CDR2 FQNNGV. J lost 3 bases, V lost 7 bases, and 9 bases had no gene match. Written as DNA, the CDR3 is TGTGCCAGCATCGAAACGGGACTAGGAACAGATACGCAGTATTTT. This codes for CASIETGLGTDTQYF.

The rearrangement uses TRBV27 and TRBJ2-4; D possibly corresponds to TRBD2 (6 bases). CDR3 size: 13 residues. Germline assignment: CDR1 MNHEY and CDR2 SMNVEV (reference sequence). V lost 6 bases and J lost 5, with 11 bases in between. CDR3 in amino acids: CASSLGLQNIQYF. The CDR3 bases are TGTGCCAGCAGCCTGGGACTGCAAAACATTCAGTACTTC.

The rearrangement links TRBV6-4 to TRBJ2-1; TRBD2 is a possible D gene (5 bases). The germline gives CDR1 MRHNA, CDR2 SNTAGT. Between the trimmed V and J ends, which lost 6 bases and 5 bases, there was a span of 14 bases. This CDR3 region has 14 residues. CDR3 bases: TGTGCCAGCAGCCCAATGGACGGGAACAATGAGCAGTTCTTC. This encodes CASSPMDGNNEQFF.

The chain joins TRBV5-4 to TRBJ1-1; TRBD1 aligns across 7 bases. The CDR3 sequence is 14 residues long. Germline CDR1 is SGHNT and CDR2 is YYREEE (reference sequence). Trimming cost V 2 bases and J 4 bases; bases outside gene matches: 5. CDR3 loop: CASSLTGVSTEAFF. The CDR3 region has the DNA TGTGCCAGCAGCTTAACAGGGGTTAGCACTGAAGCTTTCTTT.

CDR3 loop: CASSGRTGELFF. The CDR3 DNA sequence: TGTGCCAGCAGTGGTCGCACCGGGGAGCTGTTTTTT. The chain has TRBV25-1 and TRBJ2-2; D remains unclear. V gave up 4 bases and J gave up 4 bases, with 4 bases separating them. CDR1 and CDR2 (germline): MGHDK, SYGVNS. The CDR3 is 12 amino acids. The whole variable domain, filled in from reference TRBV25-1 and TRBJ2-2, reads EADIYQTPRYLVIGTGKKITLECSQTMGHDKMYWYQQDPGMELHLIHYSYGVNSTEKGDLSSESTVSRIRTEHFPLTLESARPSHTSQYLCASSGRTGELFFGEGSRLTVL.

V usage is TRBV5-1 and J usage is TRBJ1-1; D is ambiguous. The germline CDR1 and CDR2 sequences are SGHRS and YFSETQ. The V and J ends lost 4 bases and 6 bases respectively, with 10 bases between them. This CDR3 spans 12 amino acids. CDR3 in DNA: TGCGCCAGCAGCCTCCCAGCCTCTGAAGCTTTCTTT. Protein product: CASSLPASEAFF.

V usage is TRBV14 and J usage is TRBJ1-2; no definite D call. V was trimmed by 1 base and J by 5 bases, leaving 14 bases between them. CDR3 length: 15 amino acids. Germline V lookup: CDR1 SGHDN, CDR2 FVKESK. The CDR3, as DNA: TGTGCCAGCAGCCAAGTCCCCGGTTTTGGGTATGGCTACACCTTC. Residues: CASSQVPGFGYGYTF.

The chain uses TRBV5-6 and TRBJ1-1; D remains unclear. Trimming removed 5 bases from V and 7 bases from J, with 15 bases in between. CDR3 length: 13 amino acids. Germline CDR1 SGHDT, CDR2 YYEEEE. In DNA, the CDR3 is TGTGCCAGCAGGGAGAGAAGGGTGGGTGAAGCTTTCTTT. Translating gives CASRERRVGEAFF.

The CDR3, as DNA: TGTGCCAGCAGCTTAACCAGGGTCTCGGAAGATACGCAGTATTTT. Amino acids: CASSLTRVSEDTQYF. V usage is TRBV7-8 and J usage is TRBJ2-3, with a weak D call TRBD1 (5 bases). The CDR3 is 15 residues long. Trimming shortened V by 2 bases and J by 5 bases, and 14 bases separated the two germline ends. Germline values: CDR1 SGHVS, CDR2 FQNEAQ.